This T cell receptor (beta chain) was sequenced during a study of cytomegalovirus exposure and HLA in healthy donors. Study background: The 120 or so validation repertoires matched the roughly 700 first-cohort repertoires in platform, a later analysis reported.

This clone was counted many times. Its antigen is still unknown. Libraries were prepared by immunoSEQ multiplex PCR; TCRdb keeps only in-frame clonotypes and omits some of them. The sample contains approximately 200,000 clones, almost 90% of which appear only once. Study findings and constraints: Listed as cytomegalovirus-associated were 150 to 200 TCR beta chains.

CDR3 length: 14 amino acids. The V gene end was trimmed by 5 bases and the J gene end by 6 bases; junction bases not matched to a gene: 9. CDR1 is SGHVS and CDR2 is FNYEAQ in the germline V gene. Material for sequencing was PBMCs. The chain uses TRBV7-6 and TRBJ2-7; the match to TRBD2 covers 8 bases. The clonotype comes from a woman younger than 30 in good health and CMV-seronegative. The CDR3 bases are TGTGCCAGCAGCCCGACTAGCGTCTTCGGCGAGCAGTACTTC. Translated, it gives CASSPTSVFGEQYF. Drawing the rest from reference TRBV7-6 and TRBJ2-7, the complete variable domain is GAGVSQSPRYKVTKRGQDVALRCDPISGHVSLYWYRQALGQGPEFLTYFNYEAQQDKSGLPNDRFSAERPEGSISTLTIQRTEQRDSAMYRCASSPTSVFGEQYFGPGTRLTVT.